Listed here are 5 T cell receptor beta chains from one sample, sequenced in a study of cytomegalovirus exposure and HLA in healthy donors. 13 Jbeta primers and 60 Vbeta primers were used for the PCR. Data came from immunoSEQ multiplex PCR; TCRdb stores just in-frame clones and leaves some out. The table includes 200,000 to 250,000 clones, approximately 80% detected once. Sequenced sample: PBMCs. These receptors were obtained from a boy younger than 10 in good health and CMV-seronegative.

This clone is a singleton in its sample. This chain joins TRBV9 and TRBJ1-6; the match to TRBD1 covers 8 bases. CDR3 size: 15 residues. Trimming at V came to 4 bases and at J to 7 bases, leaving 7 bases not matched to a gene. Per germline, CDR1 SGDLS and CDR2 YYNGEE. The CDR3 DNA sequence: TGTGCCAGCAGCACCCGGGGACAGGCCAATTCACCCCTCCACTTT. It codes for CASSTRGQANSPLHF. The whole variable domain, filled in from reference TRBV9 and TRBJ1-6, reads DSGVTQTPKHLITATGQRVTLRCSPRSGDLSVYWYQQSLDQGLQFLIQYYNGEERAKGNILERFSAQQFPDLHSELNLSSLELGDSALYFCASSTRGQANSPLHFGNGTRLTVT.

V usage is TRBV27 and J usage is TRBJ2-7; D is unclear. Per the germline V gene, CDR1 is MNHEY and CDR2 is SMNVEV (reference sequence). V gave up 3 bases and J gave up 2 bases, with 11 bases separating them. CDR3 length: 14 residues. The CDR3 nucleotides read TGTGCCAGCAGTTTTAAACCCTATCCCTACGAGCAGTACTTC. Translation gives CASSFKPYPYEQYF.

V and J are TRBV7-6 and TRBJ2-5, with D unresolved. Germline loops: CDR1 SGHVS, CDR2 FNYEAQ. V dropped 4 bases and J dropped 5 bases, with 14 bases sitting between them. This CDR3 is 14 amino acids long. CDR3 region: CASSSPGQGETQYF. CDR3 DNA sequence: TGTGCCAGCAGCTCCCCAGGCCAAGGCGAGACCCAGTACTTC.

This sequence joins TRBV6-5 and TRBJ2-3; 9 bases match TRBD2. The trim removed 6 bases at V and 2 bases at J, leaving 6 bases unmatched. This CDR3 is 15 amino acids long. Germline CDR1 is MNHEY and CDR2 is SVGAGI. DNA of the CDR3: TGTGCCAGCAGCTTAGCGGGGGTCCTCACAGATACGCAGTATTTT. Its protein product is CASSLAGVLTDTQYF.

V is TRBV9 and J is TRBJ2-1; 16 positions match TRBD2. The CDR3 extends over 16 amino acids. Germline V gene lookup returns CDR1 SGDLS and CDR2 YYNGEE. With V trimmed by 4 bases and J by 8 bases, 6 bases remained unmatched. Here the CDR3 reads CASSLGTSGGAYEQFF. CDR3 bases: TGTGCCAGCAGCCTCGGGACTAGCGGGGGGGCGTATGAGCAGTTCTTC.